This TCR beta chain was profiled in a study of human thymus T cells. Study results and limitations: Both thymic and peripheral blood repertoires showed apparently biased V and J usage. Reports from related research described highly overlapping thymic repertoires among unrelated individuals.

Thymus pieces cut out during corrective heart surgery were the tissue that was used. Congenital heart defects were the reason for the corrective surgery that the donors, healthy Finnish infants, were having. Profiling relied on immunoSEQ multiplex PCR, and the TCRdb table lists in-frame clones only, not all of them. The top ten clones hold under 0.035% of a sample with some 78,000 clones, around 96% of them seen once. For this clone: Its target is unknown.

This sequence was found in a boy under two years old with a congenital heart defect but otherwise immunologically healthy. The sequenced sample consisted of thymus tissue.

CDR3 coding DNA: TGTGCCAGCAGCCAAGATCGTACCTCGACAGGTTGGGGTTACGAGCAGTACTTC. Translating it yields CASSQDRTSTGWGYEQYF. The chain has TRBV14 and TRBJ2-7, with a possible D match to TRBD1 (6 bases). Per the germline V gene, CDR1 is SGHDN and CDR2 is FVKESK. The CDR3 consists of 18 residues. Trimming took off 0 bases at V and 4 bases at J, with 22 bases between the two ends.